The following is a T cell receptor beta chain sequence with its context. This CDR3 has 14 amino acids. Trimming took 7 bases from V and 0 from J, leaving 7 bases between them. Per germline, CDR1 MNHEY and CDR2 SVGAGI. The data belong to a study of control samples from healthy donors and cancer patients. Measured with immunoSEQ multiplex PCR; TCRdb has only the in-frame clones, and not every one. The sample lists approximately 10,000 clones; approximately 91% were seen once. V and J are TRBV6-5 and TRBJ1-6; D gene uncertain. Sequenced sample: PBMCs. The receptor was isolated from a man aged 55-75 years with colorectal cancer. The CDR3 loop reads CASMESSYNSPLHF. CDR3 in DNA: TGTGCCAGCATGGAGAGCTCCTATAATTCACCCCTCCACTTT.